What follows describes a single T cell receptor (beta chain). This clonotype was seen repeatedly, ten times or more. Its binding antigen is unknown. The record has no base qualities; no much larger clone is one base away. This record belongs to a study of T-cell memory formation after mild COVID-19 (dated by TCRdb to the early 2020s). Notes on the research overall: TCR sequence clusters from the two donors were found to be largely donor specific. T-cell clones expanding and contracting after mild COVID-19 in two donors were tracked by longitudinal TCRalpha and TCRbeta repertoire sequencing. The cohort comprised two young, previously healthy adult volunteers, one female and one male.

Sequenced on an Illumina NovaSeq 6000. TCRalpha and TCRbeta cDNA libraries were constructed by 5'RACE with constant-segment primers, with sample barcodes and unique molecular identifiers being introduced. RNA was extracted from every sample with Trizol reagent. Amplification of the libraries took two PCR steps, and the second step added a second sample barcode plus Illumina TruSeq adapters. Sequencing of libraries was performed on an Illumina NovaSeq with 2 x 150 bp paired-end reads. In the original analysis: With migec v1.2.7, reads were demultiplexed and then collapsed into UMI-guided consensus sequences. With mixcr v2.1.11, UMI consensuses were aligned to TRA and TRB V and J templates and assembled into clonotypes. Clonotypes were classified as expanded or contracted when called significant by both edgeR and NoisET, with noise models trained on biological replicates. edgeR calls used a false discovery rate-adjusted p below 0.01 and a log2 fold-change threshold of 1. As an exploratory analysis of dynamics, max-normalized trajectories of the 1000 most abundant clonotypes were examined with PCA combined with hierarchical clustering. Separately sequenced CD4+ and CD8+ repertoires were used to assign a CD4 or CD8 phenotype to each responding clone. TCRdb's own reprocessing of the public reads used fastp at Q25 and MiXCR and kept productive beta chains. All rows with the same CDR3 protein become a single entry with the most common DNA and genes. These V and J calls originate from TCRdb's pipeline instead of the authors' own analysis. In all, the sample holds under 250,000 distinct CDR3 sequences, and around 8.8% of those were seen once. The ten largest clonotypes hold roughly 4% of the sample.

What the research found in general, with its limitations: Clones that contracted from day 15 to 85 showed balanced CD4/CD8 phenotypes, whereas a second wave of clones that expanded from day 15 to 37 leaned towards CD4+. Some responding clones were found in pre-infection memory, which suggests that pre-existing cross-reactive memory T cells took part in the SARS-CoV-2 response. The second-wave clones that peaked on day 37 were not confirmed to be SARS-CoV-2 specific. The study included only a couple of mild cases, and larger cohorts that include severe cases with pre-infection samples were judged to be necessary. Contracting CD4+ clones were located mainly in the CM and EM memory subsets, whereas CD8+ clones were found to be enriched in EMRA.

The germline V gene supplies CDR1 SGHRS and CDR2 YFSETQ. V loses 0 bases of germline sequence and J loses 5 bases, and the interval between the two ends is 8 bases. The CDR3 numbers 13 residues from cysteine through phenylalanine. Just the 39-base CDR3 DNA is kept, in frame starting at base 1. Ficoll-Paque density gradient centrifugation was the method used to isolate PBMCs. The sample was PBMCs or a T cell subset sorted from them (not recorded which). The clonotype comes from a man aged 18 to 30 who had mild COVID-19 (a few samples of this study predate the infection). The sample titles of this study are shuffled in the database, so cell type and time point are left out; the donor was told from shared clones. In this chain, TRBV5-1 is recombined with TRBJ2-5; no D gene call is confident. The nucleotide sequence is TGCGCCAGCAGCTTGGAGGCTCTGGAGACCCAGTACTTC. Its amino acids are CASSLEALETQYF.